This T cell receptor beta chain was documented in a study of T cells in Graves' hyperthyroidism and ophthalmopathy. This clonotype has a count of ten or more. Its antigen is currently unknown. The investigators amplified TCR beta CDR3 regions from RNA transcripts. HTBI primers were employed in a first-round RT-PCR of the TCR CDR3. TCRdb processed the multiplex PCR reads anew with MiXCR; each CDR3 protein has one entry. Altogether under 550,000 distinct CDR3 sequences are present, around 15% being singletons, with the ten largest covering 4% to 6.5%. The study left out patients who had uncontrolled infection, other autoimmune disease, pregnancy or lactation. Diagnostic decisions used clinical symptoms, serum thyroxine and TRAb, thyroid ultrasound and orbital computed tomography. Study observations and caveats: Researchers report that a 13 V-J model separated ophthalmopathy from stable hyperthyroidism. In the blood, most expanded thyroid clonotypes above 0.001 appeared as well.

The clonotype originates from a woman aged 18-29 years with Graves' hyperthyroidism. Sequencing was done on a sample of blood.

CDR3 region: CASRFRTAGEAFF. In nucleotides, the CDR3 is TGTGCCAGCAGGTTCCGGACAGCCGGAGAAGCTTTCTTT. The chain is built from TRBV6-1 and TRBJ1-1; D possibly corresponds to TRBD1 (6 bases). Germline CDR1 is MNHNS and CDR2 is SASEGT. Between the trimmed V and J ends, which lost 6 bases and 8 bases, there was a span of 16 bases. CDR3 length equals 13 residues.